The clone carrying this T cell receptor (beta chain) came up many times. Antigen: not known. The CDR3 loop spans 13 amino acids. V shed 6 bases and J shed 1 base, with 13 bases lying between them. The germline V gene has CDR1 DFQATT and CDR2 SNEGSKA (reference sequence). The library was built from about 0.4 ug RNA with molecular barcoded adaptors for alpha/delta and beta/gamma chains. TCRdb fed the reads into MiXCR, producing one record per CDR3 protein. The data hold 75,000 to 95,000 distinct CDR3 sequences, with 20% to 25% observed a single time. This entry is derived from a study of read filtering for tumor transcriptome and immune sequencing. Study at large: Mean patient age was roughly 61 years, range about 40 to 85; around 17 male, more than 11 female.

Broader study findings: In IR-seq, single-read clonotypes were roughly 80% of clonotypes but around 3.5% of reads.

The sequenced sample was a population of CD138-negative cells sorted from bone marrow. The rearrangement links TRBV20-1 to TRBJ2-7, with D possibly TRBD1 on 5 matching bases. The TCR was taken from a donor at least 40 years old with multiple myeloma. CDR3 DNA: TGCAGTGCGCTGGGGCGCCTTTCCTACGAGCAGTACTTC. It encodes CSALGRLSYEQYF.